This record covers a single TCR beta chain. Its target is not known. This sample is drawn from a study of T cell repertoires in cytomegalovirus infection. The CDR3 contains 13 residues. Looked up from germline, CDR1 is MNHEY and CDR2 is SVGEGT. Trimming took off 4 bases at V and 1 base at J, with 4 bases between the two ends. One entry per CDR3 protein results from TCRdb running MiXCR on the reads. The data hold 90,000 to 130,000 distinct CDR3 sequences, with about a tenth observed a single time. What was sequenced was PBMCs, sequenced either directly or after in vitro stimulation (not recorded which). The chain carries TRBV6-2 or TRBV6-3 and TRBJ2-2; D ambiguous. The clonotype was recovered from a human donor in good health (CMV status not recorded). Some clones in this sample may be carry-over from other donors' samples. The CDR3 nucleotides read TGTGCCAGCAGTTGGGTGAACACCGGGGAGCTGTTTTTT. Translated, it gives CASSWVNTGELFF.